These 3 T cell receptor beta chains were sequenced from one sample in a study of blood T cell repertoires in COVID-19. Libraries were prepared by immunoSEQ multiplex PCR; TCRdb keeps only in-frame clonotypes and omits some of them. The data contain 70,000 or so clones, roughly 84% of them singletons. The sample was peripheral blood. These receptors came from a woman aged 18-29 years with acute or convalescent COVID-19.

This chain uses TRBV19 with TRBJ1-1, with D perhaps matching TRBD1 (5 bases). This CDR3 contains 17 residues. Germline V lookup: CDR1 LNHDA, CDR2 SQIVND (reference sequence). V was cut by 4 bases and J by 0 bases, with 18 bases left in between. This CDR3 is CASSRFSGTGVNTEAFF. The CDR3 bases are TGTGCCAGTAGTAGATTTTCAGGGACGGGAGTGAACACTGAAGCTTTCTTT. Combining the CDR3 with reference TRBV19 and TRBJ1-1 gives the whole variable domain DGGITQSPKYLFRKEGQNVTLSCEQNLNHDAMYWYRQDPGQGLRLIYYSQIVNDFQKGDIAEGYSVSREKKESFPLTVTSAQKNPTAFYLCASSRFSGTGVNTEAFFGQGTRLTVV.

This clone occurred once. The CDR3 here is CASSPDGTSPIDEQFF. DNA for the CDR3: TGTGCCAGCAGCCCAGACGGGACTTCCCCAATTGATGAGCAGTTCTTC. This rearrangement joins TRBV11-2 to TRBJ2-1; D perhaps matches TRBD2 (6 bases). Trimming removed 5 bases at V and 8 bases at J, with 22 bases between. This CDR3 is built from 16 residues. Germline CDR1 reads SGHAT; CDR2 reads FQNNGV.

V and J are TRBV4-1 and TRBJ2-3; TRBD2 aligns across 11 bases. The J segment lost 2 bases and the V segment lost 4 bases, leaving 5 bases of the junction unmatched. Germline V gene sequence: CDR1 MGHRA, CDR2 YSYEKL. CDR3 length: 16 amino acids. The CDR3 bases are TGCGCCAGCAGCCCCCGACTAGCGGGGCTCACAGATACGCAGTATTTT. Encoded protein: CASSPRLAGLTDTQYF.